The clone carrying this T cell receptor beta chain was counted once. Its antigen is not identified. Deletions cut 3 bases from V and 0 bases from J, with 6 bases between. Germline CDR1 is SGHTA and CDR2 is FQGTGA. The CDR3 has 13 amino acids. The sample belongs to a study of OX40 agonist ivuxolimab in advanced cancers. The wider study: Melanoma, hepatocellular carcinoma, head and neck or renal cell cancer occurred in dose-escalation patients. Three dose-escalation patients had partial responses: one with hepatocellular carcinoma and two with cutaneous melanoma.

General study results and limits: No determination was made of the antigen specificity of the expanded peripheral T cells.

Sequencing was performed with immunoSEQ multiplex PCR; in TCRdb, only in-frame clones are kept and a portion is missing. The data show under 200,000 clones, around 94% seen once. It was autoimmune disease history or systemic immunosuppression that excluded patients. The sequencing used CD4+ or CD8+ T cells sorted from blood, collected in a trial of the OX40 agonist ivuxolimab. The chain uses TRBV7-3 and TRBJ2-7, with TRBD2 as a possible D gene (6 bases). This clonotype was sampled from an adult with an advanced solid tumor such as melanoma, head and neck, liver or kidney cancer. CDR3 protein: CASSFGSSYEQYF. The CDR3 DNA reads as TGTGCCAGCAGCTTCGGGAGCTCCTACGAGCAGTACTTC.